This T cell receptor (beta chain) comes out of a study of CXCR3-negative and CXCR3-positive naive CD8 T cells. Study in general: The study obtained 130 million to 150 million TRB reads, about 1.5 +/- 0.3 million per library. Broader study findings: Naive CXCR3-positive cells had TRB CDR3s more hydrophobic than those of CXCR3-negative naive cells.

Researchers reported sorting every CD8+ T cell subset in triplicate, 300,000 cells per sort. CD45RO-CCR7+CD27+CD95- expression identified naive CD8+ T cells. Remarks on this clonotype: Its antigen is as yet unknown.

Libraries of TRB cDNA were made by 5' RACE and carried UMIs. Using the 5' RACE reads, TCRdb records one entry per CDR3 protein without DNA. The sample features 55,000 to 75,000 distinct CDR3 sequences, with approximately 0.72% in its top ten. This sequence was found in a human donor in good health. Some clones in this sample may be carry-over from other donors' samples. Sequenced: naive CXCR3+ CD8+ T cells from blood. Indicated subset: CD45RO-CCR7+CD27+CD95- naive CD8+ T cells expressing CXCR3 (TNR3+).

The CDR3 region is CASSGGGTGVPEAFF. This chain links TRBV4-3 with TRBJ1-1; TCRdb picks TRBD1, but there is no DNA to check that call. The CDR3 covers 15 residues. CDR1 and CDR2 from the germline V gene are LGHNA and YSLEER.